This is a list of T cell receptor beta chains from one sample in a study of neurological immune-mediated disorders. TCRdb processed the 5' RACE reads anew with MiXCR; each CDR3 protein has one entry. The table lists nearly 60,000 distinct CDR3 sequences, approximately 3.1% of them singletons. Sequenced material: PBMCs. These receptors all stem from a woman in her sixties with multiple sclerosis. Both conserved end residues are part of each CDR3. D genes are given only for firm matches. Not all rows give a size; the values are once, few, many and, for expanded clones, a class.

V gene	J gene	D gene	clone size	CDR3 protein	CDR3 DNA
TRBV6-1	TRBJ2-7	.	many	CASSGVTGYEQYF	TGTGCCAGCAGTGGCGTGACAGGCTACGAGCAGTACTTC
TRBV7-3	TRBJ2-5	TRBD1	many	CASSLTGDRVGETQYF	TGTGCCAGCAGCTTAACAGGGGACAGGGTGGGAGAGACCCAGTACTTC
TRBV6-1	TRBJ2-3	TRBD2	many	CASPGGEGTDTQYF	TGTGCCAGCCCCGGAGGGGAGGGGACAGATACGCAGTATTTT
TRBV7-9	TRBJ2-5	TRBD1	many	CASSLQGQGQETQYF	TGTGCCAGCAGCTTACAGGGACAGGGCCAAGAGACCCAGTACTTC
TRBV27	TRBJ1-6	TRBD1	few	CASSYRGGSPLHF	TGTGCCAGCAGTTACAGGGGCGGTTCACCCCTCCACTTT
TRBV29-1	TRBJ1-4	.	many	CSVEPSPYEKLFF	TGCAGCGTTGAACCTAGCCCGTATGAAAAACTGTTTTTT
TRBV9	TRBJ1-1	TRBD1	many	CASSPQPGGYSPTEAFF	TGTGCCAGCAGCCCACAACCAGGGGGCTATTCCCCCACTGAAGCTTTCTTT
TRBV7-9	TRBJ2-3	.	many	CASTPPGEGTDTQYF	TGTGCCAGCACCCCTCCAGGGGAGGGCACAGATACGCAGTATTTT
TRBV28	TRBJ2-1	TRBD1	many	CASIGRDRFSEQFF	TGTGCCAGCATCGGCCGGGACAGGTTTTCTGAGCAGTTCTTC
TRBV12-3/TRBV12-4	TRBJ2-1	TRBD2	many	CASRVSGRGGDEQFF	TGTGCCAGCAGGGTGAGCGGGAGGGGGGGGGATGAGCAGTTCTTC
TRBV12-3/TRBV12-4	TRBJ2-4	TRBD2	many	CASSLRAGGLNIQYF	TGTGCCAGCAGTTTAAGAGCGGGGGGATTGAACATTCAGTACTTC
TRBV20-1	TRBJ1-6	.	many	CSVNPTPSSPLHF	TGCAGTGTTAACCCCACCCCAAGTTCACCCCTCCACTTT
TRBV29-1	TRBJ1-1	.	many	CSVVGRANTEAFF	TGCAGCGTTGTAGGCAGAGCGAACACTGAAGCTTTCTTT
TRBV11-2	TRBJ2-1	.	many	CASSLRIYNEQFF	TGTGCCAGCAGCTTGCGGATTTACAATGAGCAGTTCTTC
TRBV7-8	TRBJ2-5	TRBD2	many	CASSRMSGLAETQYF	TGTGCCAGCAGCCGAATGTCGGGACTAGCGGAGACCCAGTACTTC
TRBV3-1	TRBJ1-2	.	many	CASSQRGTDYGYTF	TGTGCCAGCAGCCAGAGGGGGACGGACTATGGCTACACCTTC
TRBV10-3	TRBJ2-7	TRBD1	many	CAISESRVGQGLRSSYEQYF	TGTGCCATCAGTGAGTCGAGGGTCGGACAGGGGCTAAGGAGCTCCTACGAGCAGTACTTC
TRBV5-1	TRBJ2-6	.	many	CASSPIFSGANVLTF	TGCGCCAGCAGCCCCATTTTCTCTGGGGCCAACGTCCTGACTTTC
TRBV7-3	TRBJ2-6	.	many	CASSKDYSGANVLTF	TGTGCCAGCAGCAAGGACTACTCTGGGGCCAACGTCCTGACTTTC
TRBV25-1	TRBJ2-3	.	.	CASSEYQGVDTQYF	TGTGCCAGCAGTGAATATCAGGGTGTGGATACGCAGTATTTT
TRBV12-3/TRBV12-4	TRBJ2-5	TRBD2	many	CASSFSGGARETQYF	TGTGCCAGCAGTTTTAGCGGGGGGGCTCGGGAGACCCAGTACTTC
TRBV12-3/TRBV12-4	TRBJ2-5	.	many	CASSTRDFQETQYF	TGTGCCAGCAGTACTAGGGACTTTCAAGAGACCCAGTACTTC
TRBV28	TRBJ2-7	TRBD2	medium-sized	CASSSGTSGDEQYF	TGTGCCAGCAGTTCGGGGACTAGCGGGGACGAGCAGTACTTC
TRBV7-9	TRBJ1-1	.	.	CASSLRNVGRTEAFF	TGTGCCAGCAGCTTAAGAAATGTAGGGAGAACTGAAGCTTTCTTT
TRBV20-1	TRBJ2-3	TRBD1	many	CSASTDRGLPDTQYF	TGCAGTGCTAGTACGGATAGGGGGCTCCCAGATACGCAGTATTTT
TRBV29-1	TRBJ1-1	.	many	CSVVHRDTEAFF	TGCAGCGTTGTCCACAGGGACACTGAAGCTTTCTTT
TRBV27	TRBJ1-4	.	.	CASSFHPHARTTVGKLFF	TGTGCCAGCAGTTTTCATCCCCACGCACGGACCACAGTCGGAAAACTGTTTTTT
TRBV28	TRBJ2-7	.	many	CASSLEFGVAGSYEQYF	TGTGCCAGCAGTTTGGAGTTTGGGGTCGCGGGGTCCTACGAGCAGTACTTC
TRBV3-1	TRBJ1-1	.	many	CASSQVEYGEAFF	TGTGCCAGCAGCCAAGTTGAGTATGGGGAAGCTTTCTTT
TRBV7-8	TRBJ2-3	.	many	CASGDGGFMDTQYF	TGTGCCAGCGGGGACGGAGGGTTTATGGATACGCAGTATTTT
TRBV5-1	TRBJ2-7	TRBD1	many	CASSLLSGTGPSYEQYF	TGCGCCAGCAGCTTGTTATCCGGGACAGGGCCTTCTTACGAGCAGTACTTC
TRBV20-1	TRBJ1-1	.	.	CSAPLPTGHTEAFF	TGCAGTGCCCCGCTTCCGACAGGTCACACTGAAGCTTTCTTT
TRBV20-1	TRBJ2-7	.	many	CSATGSGNLFESYEQYF	TGCAGTGCTACCGGGTCAGGGAATCTCTTCGAATCCTACGAGCAGTACTTC
TRBV27	TRBJ1-1	.	many	CASSLSYGGATEAFF	TGTGCCAGCAGTTTATCGTACGGGGGGGCCACTGAAGCTTTCTTT
TRBV15	TRBJ2-5	TRBD2	many	CATSRGRRLAPEETQYF	TGTGCCACCAGTAGGGGAAGAAGACTAGCCCCTGAAGAGACCCAGTACTTC
TRBV7-3	TRBJ1-1	.	many	CASSLTGGDTEAFF	TGTGCCAGCAGCTTAACAGGGGGGGACACTGAAGCTTTCTTT
TRBV10-2	TRBJ2-7	.	few	CASSYSYEQYF	TGCGCCAGTAGCTATTCCTACGAGCAGTACTTC
TRBV20-1	TRBJ2-1	TRBD2	many	CSARGRTSGNEQFF	TGCAGTGCTAGAGGGCGGACTAGCGGGAATGAGCAGTTCTTC
TRBV28	TRBJ1-3	TRBD1	many	CASSETGLHGNTIYF	TGTGCCAGCAGTGAGACAGGGCTTCACGGGAACACCATATATTTT
TRBV20-1	TRBJ2-1	.	many	CSARGSGDRGEQFF	TGCAGTGCTAGAGGCTCAGGGGATCGGGGTGAGCAGTTCTTC
TRBV5-1	TRBJ2-5	.	many	CASSFGQETQYF	TGCGCCAGCAGCTTTGGCCAAGAGACCCAGTACTTC
TRBV10-3	TRBJ2-3	TRBD2	many	CAISGASGRSTDTQYF	TGTGCCATCAGTGGAGCTAGCGGGAGATCGACAGATACGCAGTATTTT
TRBV20-1	TRBJ2-3	.	many	CSAPRDLADTQYF	TGCAGTGCCCCGCGGGATCTCGCAGATACGCAGTATTTT
TRBV6-5	TRBJ1-3	.	many	CASSYSHRTSGNTIYF	TGTGCCAGCAGTTACTCGCACAGGACCTCTGGAAACACCATATATTTT
TRBV20-1	TRBJ2-1	TRBD2	many	CSASTSGSSVSSYNEQFF	TGCAGTGCCTCCACTAGCGGGAGTTCCGTGAGCTCCTACAATGAGCAGTTCTTC
TRBV12-3/TRBV12-4	TRBJ2-5	.	many	CASSQTGRGQETQYF	TGTGCCAGCAGCCAGACCGGGAGAGGGCAAGAGACCCAGTACTTC
TRBV7-3	TRBJ2-6	.	many	CASRGSSGANVLTF	TGTGCCAGCAGGGGGTCCTCTGGGGCCAACGTCCTGACTTTC
TRBV5-1	TRBJ2-1	TRBD2	many	CASSFLAGGKYNEQFF	TGCGCCAGCAGCTTCCTAGCGGGGGGTAAATACAATGAGCAGTTCTTC